The rows below give T cell receptor beta chains drawn from one sample of a study of technical replicates of blood from several donors. Profiling relied on immunoSEQ multiplex PCR, and the TCRdb table lists in-frame clones only, not all of them. Here the sample spans roughly 79,000 clones, 90% to 96% being singletons. The sequencing sample was made of T cells isolated from PBMCs. These receptors were obtained from a human donor in good health. CDR3s include the opening cysteine and the closing phenylalanine or tryptophan. Each record gives: D gene, V gene, J gene, clone size, CDR3 protein, CDR3 DNA. A D gene is named only where the DNA matches it firmly. Expanded clones get a size class; other rows say once, few or many, or leave the size out.

TRBD1	TRBV4-2	TRBJ1-1	NA	CASSPRNRDSDLNTEAFF	TGTGCCAGCAGCCCAAGAAACCGGGACAGTGACTTGAACACTGAAGCTTTCTTT
NA	TRBV9	TRBJ1-5	NA	CASSVGGVQPQHF	TGTGCCAGCAGCGTAGGGGGGGTTCAGCCCCAGCATTTT
TRBD1	TRBV15	TRBJ1-1	NA	CATSREGTGPEAFF	TGTGCCACCAGCAGAGAGGGGACAGGTCCTGAAGCTTTCTTT
NA	TRBV30	TRBJ1-5	NA	CAWSVFRTNSNQPQHF	TGTGCCTGGAGTGTTTTCCGAACTAATAGCAATCAGCCCCAGCATTTT
TRBD2	TRBV10-2	TRBJ2-5	NA	CATALAGAETQYF	TGCGCCACCGCTCTAGCGGGAGCGGAGACCCAGTACTTC
NA	TRBV19	TRBJ2-7	NA	CASTVQVNYEQYF	TGTGCCAGTACTGTTCAGGTTAACTACGAGCAGTACTTC
NA	TRBV30	TRBJ1-1	NA	CAWSAGTYTEAFF	TGTGCCTGGAGTGCAGGGACATACACTGAAGCTTTCTTT
NA	TRBV7-8	TRBJ2-3	once	CASSLRGEVVGRAGTDTQYF	TGTGCCAGCAGCTTAAGGGGGGAGGTGGTGGGGAGGGCAGGCACAGATACGCAGTATTTT
NA	TRBV28	TRBJ2-2	NA	CASSGLATRELFF	TGTGCCAGCAGCGGGCTAGCCACCCGGGAGCTGTTTTTT
NA	TRBV7-9	TRBJ1-1	once	CASSLILDRKGTEAFF	TGTGCCAGCAGCCTAATTCTCGACAGGAAGGGCACTGAAGCTTTCTTT
NA	TRBV29-1	TRBJ1-1	once	CSVEVSGEAFF	TGCAGCGTTGAAGTTAGCGGGGAAGCTTTCTTT
NA	TRBV2	TRBJ2-2	NA	CASSEDSWTGELFF	TGTGCCAGCAGTGAGGACAGCTGGACCGGGGAGCTGTTTTTT
TRBD1	TRBV29-1	TRBJ2-7	NA	CSGGQDVYEQYF	TGCAGCGGGGGACAGGATGTCTACGAGCAGTACTTC
NA	TRBV19	TRBJ2-7	NA	CASSAGRFYEQYF	TGTGCCAGTAGCGCGGGCCGATTCTACGAGCAGTACTTC
NA	TRBV6-6	TRBJ1-5	NA	CASSYSGLLGHQPQHF	TGTGCCAGCAGTTACTCGGGGCTGTTGGGCCATCAGCCCCAGCATTTT
TRBD1	TRBV27	TRBJ2-7	NA	CASSLRGTRQGRVYEQYF	TGTGCCAGCAGTTTAAGGGGCACCCGACAGGGACGTGTATACGAGCAGTACTTC
TRBD1	TRBV2	TRBJ1-2	NA	CASSSRDSFPRVGYTF	TGTGCCAGCTCGTCCCGGGACAGTTTTCCAAGGGTAGGCTACACCTTC
NA	TRBV9	TRBJ2-2	once	CASSASGAGELFF	TGTGCCAGCAGCGCGTCAGGGGCCGGGGAGCTGTTTTTT
TRBD1	TRBV28	TRBJ1-5	NA	CASSFNIGQGFQPQHF	TGTGCCAGCAGTTTTAATATCGGACAGGGATTTCAGCCCCAGCATTTT
NA	TRBV27	TRBJ1-1	once	CASRMNREAFF	TGTGCCAGCAGGATGAACAGGGAAGCTTTCTTT
NA	TRBV5-1	TRBJ2-6	NA	CASSLLGGAPGANVLTF	TGCGCCAGCAGCTTGTTAGGGGGGGCGCCTGGGGCCAACGTCCTGACTTTC
TRBD1	TRBV7-2	TRBJ1-3	NA	CASSLAQGVGNTIYF	TGTGCCAGCAGCTTAGCACAGGGGGTCGGAAACACCATATATTTT
NA	TRBV6-5	TRBJ1-2	NA	CASSYSETDYGYTF	TGTGCCAGCAGTTACTCCGAGACAGACTATGGCTACACCTTC
NA	TRBV19	TRBJ1-5	NA	CASSQEQVRPQHF	TGTGCCAGTAGTCAGGAACAGGTTCGGCCCCAGCATTTT
TRBD1	TRBV28	TRBJ2-7	once	CASSRDSSYEQYF	TGTGCCAGCAGTCGGGACAGTTCCTACGAGCAGTACTTC
TRBD2	TRBV4-1	TRBJ2-5	NA	CASSQDLAGSLLDQTQYF	TGCGCCAGCAGCCAAGACCTAGCGGGCAGCCTCCTTGATCAGACCCAGTACTTC
TRBD2	TRBV19	TRBJ2-3	NA	CASTRRREGLADTQYF	TGTGCCAGTACCCGCCGGAGGGAGGGCCTCGCAGATACGCAGTATTTT
NA	TRBV5-6	TRBJ1-3	NA	CASSTARGALNTIYF	TGTGCCAGCAGCACCGCCCGGGGGGCCTTAAACACCATATATTTT
TRBD1	TRBV30	TRBJ2-7	NA	CAWSPGQGIREQYF	TGTGCCTGGAGCCCGGGACAGGGGATTCGCGAGCAGTACTTC
NA	TRBV27	TRBJ2-7	NA	CASSSSGGEISYEQYF	TGTGCCAGCAGTTCCTCTGGAGGGGAGATCTCCTACGAGCAGTACTTC
TRBD1	TRBV15	TRBJ2-7	NA	CATSRAPGQSYEQYF	TGTGCCACCAGCAGAGCTCCGGGACAGTCCTACGAGCAGTACTTC
NA	TRBV5-5	TRBJ2-7	NA	CASSLDSTYEQYF	TGTGCCAGCAGCTTAGACAGCACATACGAGCAGTACTTC
TRBD1	TRBV6-4	TRBJ1-1	NA	CASSDRDRGETFF	TGTGCCAGCAGTGACCGGGACAGGGGAGAAACTTTCTTT
TRBD1	TRBV10-3	TRBJ2-7	NA	CASILGQAYEQYF	TGTGCCAGCATACTGGGACAGGCCTACGAGCAGTACTTC
NA	TRBV28	TRBJ1-2	once	CASSSNGQLYGYTF	TGTGCCAGCAGTTCAAACGGACAATTATATGGCTACACCTTC
TRBD1	TRBV4-1	TRBJ1-1	NA	CASSQDARGTDEAFF	TGCGCCAGCAGCCAAGACGCTCGAGGGACAGATGAAGCTTTCTTT
NA	TRBV29-1	TRBJ2-7	NA	CSVGRGLSYEQYF	TGCAGCGTCGGAAGGGGTCTGTCCTACGAGCAGTACTTC
TRBD1	TRBV5-1	TRBJ2-7	NA	CASSLPGQGNYEQYF	TGCGCCAGCAGCCTCCCGGGACAGGGGAACTACGAGCAGTACTTC
NA	TRBV6-5	TRBJ1-1	NA	CASSYSRGNTEAFF	TGTGCCAGCAGTTACTCTAGGGGTAACACTGAAGCTTTCTTT
TRBD1	TRBV28	TRBJ2-7	NA	CASSPDTGVQYF	TGTGCCAGCAGTCCAGACACAGGGGTGCAGTACTTC